What follows is one TCR beta chain and its context. What it binds is unknown. This sample was included in a study of T cell responses to AZD1222 COVID-19 vaccine. Using immunoSEQ multiplex PCR, the repertoire was profiled, and TCRdb retains in-frame clones only, with some absent. The sample lists around 140,000 clones; approximately 88% were seen once. The CDR3 spans 16 residues. The V gene lost 0 bases and the J gene lost 10 bases, with 18 bases spanning the gap. Germline loops: CDR1 LNHNV, CDR2 YYDKDF (reference sequence). Study conclusions and caveats: Baseline serology detected seropositivity in only a handful of AZD1222 recipients.

The chain uses TRBV15 and TRBJ1-4; tentative D call: TRBD1 (6 bases). The receptor's source is an adult who received the MenACWY meningococcal vaccine as a control. This sample comprised peripheral blood, obtained 28 days after the second dose of the MenACWY control vaccine. CDR3 DNA sequence: TGTGCCACCAGCAGAGATTCAGGGGATGGGGTCCCAAAACTGTTTTTT. Protein product: CATSRDSGDGVPKLFF.